The sequence of this TCR beta chain was determined in a study of T cell changes during pregnancy in multiple sclerosis. The repertoire was sequenced with immunoSEQ multiplex PCR; TCRdb's copy has only in-frame clones and lacks some. Altogether some 99,000 clones are present, over 85% being singletons, with the ten largest covering 0.99%. Trimming cost V 2 bases and J 1 base; bases outside gene matches: 5. CDR1 is LGHNA and CDR2 is YNFKEQ in the germline V gene. The CDR3 totals 16 residues. The specimen was peripheral blood, collected after pregnancy. V usage is TRBV4-2 and J usage is TRBJ2-5, with TRBD2 matching 9 bases. The TCR comes from a female donor with multiple sclerosis, enrolled in a pregnancy study. The CDR3 nucleotides are TGTGCCAGCAGCCAACTCTTGACTAGCGGCCAAGAGACCCAGTACTTC. Its protein is CASSQLLTSGQETQYF.